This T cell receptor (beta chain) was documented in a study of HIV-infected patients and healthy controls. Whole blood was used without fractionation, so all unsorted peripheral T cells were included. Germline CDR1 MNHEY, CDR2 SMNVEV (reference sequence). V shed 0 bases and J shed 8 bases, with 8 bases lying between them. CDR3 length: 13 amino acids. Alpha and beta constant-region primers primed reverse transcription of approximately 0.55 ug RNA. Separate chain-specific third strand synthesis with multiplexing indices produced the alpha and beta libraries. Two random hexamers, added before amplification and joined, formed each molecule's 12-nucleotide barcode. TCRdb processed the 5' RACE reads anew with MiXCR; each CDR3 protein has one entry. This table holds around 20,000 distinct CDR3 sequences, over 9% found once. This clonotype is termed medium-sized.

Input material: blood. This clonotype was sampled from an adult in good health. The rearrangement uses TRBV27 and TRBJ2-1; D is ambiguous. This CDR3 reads CASSLSRLHEQFF. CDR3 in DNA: TGTGCCAGCAGTTTATCTCGTCTCCATGAGCAGTTCTTC.